This passage covers 17 T cell receptor beta chains from one sample sequenced in a study of STAT5B mutations in CD4+ large granular lymphocyte leukemia (dated by TCRdb to the early 2020s). Library creation used the immunoSEQ multiplex PCR assay. In TCRdb, the immuneACCESS table is reduced to in-frame sequences with V and J assigned. These tables do not hold every clone; where another copy was compared, an unresolved V gene accounts for under half, and the others remain unexplained. The sample table holds tens of thousands of clones, of which about 86% were seen once. In total, the top ten clones hold 2.6% of the sample. Input material: CD4+ T cells from blood buffy coats. Source of these receptors: a human donor in good health.

The J gene is TRBJ1-4, the V gene TRBV29-1; no clear D. The CDR3 contains 14 residues. Germline CDR1 is SQVTM and CDR2 is ANQGSEA. V was shortened by 8 bases and J by 2 bases, with 15 bases between the two germline ends. This CDR3 is CSFLRSGTNEKLFF. For the CDR3, the DNA is TGCAGCTTCCTCCGTTCGGGGACTAATGAAAAACTGTTTTTT.

The gene calls are TRBV28 and TRBJ2-3; maybe TRBD1 (6 bases). Trimming took 6 bases from V and 3 from J, leaving 10 bases between them. The CDR3 loop spans 13 amino acids. Germline V gene sequence: CDR1 MDHEN, CDR2 SYDVKM. CDR3 sequence (DNA): TGTGCCAGCAGGCTACAGGGAACAGATACGCAGTATTTT. It is translated as CASRLQGTDTQYF.

This clone came up a few times. The chain couples TRBV28 to TRBJ2-2, with 7 positions matching TRBD2. Germline V gene lookup returns CDR1 MDHEN and CDR2 SYDVKM. There are 17 residues in the CDR3. V was clipped by 7 bases and J by 6 bases; unmatched bases: 17. The CDR3 DNA reads as TGTGCCAGCACCTTGGGGAGGGGCCAGGGCCGCCCCGGGGAGCTGTTTTTT. It yields the protein CASTLGRGQGRPGELFF.

The chain links TRBV5-1 to TRBJ2-1; 7 bases agree with TRBD2. The CDR3 length is 16 residues. The J segment lost 6 bases and the V segment lost 5 bases, leaving 14 bases of the junction unmatched. Germline loops: CDR1 SGHRS, CDR2 YFSETQ. The CDR3, as DNA: TGCGCCAGCAGTTGGACTTCGGGAGGTATTTCCAATGAGCAGTTCTTC. Its protein is CASSWTSGGISNEQFF. Based on the CDR3 plus reference TRBV5-1 and TRBJ2-1, the full variable domain is KAGVTQTPRYLIKTRGQQVTLSCSPISGHRSVSWYQQTPGQGLQFLFEYFSETQRNKGNFPGRFSGRQFSNSRSEMNVSTLELGDSALYLCASSWTSGGISNEQFFGPGTRLTVL.

The chain has TRBV29-1 and TRBJ1-2, with a weak D call TRBD1 (5 bases). Germline lookup yields CDR1 SQVTM and CDR2 ANQGSEA. CDR3 length: 14 residues. The V end was cut by 7 bases, the J end by 2 bases, with 17 bases between. The CDR3, as DNA: TGCAGCGCCACACGGGACGGAGCCAACTATGGCTACACCTTC. Protein product: CSATRDGANYGYTF.

The rearrangement uses TRBV7-2 and TRBJ2-7; 11 nucleotides match TRBD2. The CDR3 has 15 amino acids. Losses at the gene ends were 4 bases for V and 1 base for J; bases not matched to a gene: 3. In germline, CDR1 is SGHTA, CDR2 FQGNSA. This chain's CDR3 is CASSSLAGGSYEQYF. CDR3 nucleotides: TGTGCCAGCAGCTCCCTAGCGGGAGGTTCCTACGAGCAGTACTTC.

V gene TRBV6-1 combines with J gene TRBJ1-2, with TRBD1 as a possible D gene (5 bases). There are 14 residues in the CDR3. Germline CDR1 reads MNHNS; CDR2 reads SASEGT. The V end lost 8 bases, the J end lost 0 bases, and 13 bases lay between the germline ends. The DNA for the CDR3 is TGTGCCAGCGCCCCCGGGGCCCCTAACTATGGCTACACCTTC. This sequence encodes CASAPGAPNYGYTF.

V and J are TRBV6-5 and TRBJ2-2; D gene ambiguous. The germline CDR1 and CDR2 sequences are MNHEY and SVGAGI. The CDR3 has 13 residues. The V gene lost 6 bases and the J gene lost 7 bases, with 12 bases spanning the gap. The CDR3 here is CASSFLSVGELFF. The CDR3 DNA sequence: TGTGCCAGCAGCTTCTTAAGCGTCGGGGAGCTGTTTTTT.

J is TRBJ2-3 and V is TRBV6-5; maybe TRBD1 (6 bases). Trimming left V 2 bases short and J 4 bases short, with 7 bases between. The CDR3 consists of 13 residues. Germline V gene sequence: CDR1 MNHEY, CDR2 SVGAGI. This CDR3 reads CASSYTGSDTQYF. The CDR3 DNA reads as TGTGCCAGCAGTTACACAGGGTCAGATACGCAGTATTTT.

The V call is TRBV5-5, the J call TRBJ1-1, with D uncertain. The CDR3 runs to 13 residues. From germline, CDR1 is SGHKS and CDR2 YYEKEE (reference sequence). V was shortened by 5 bases and J by 1 base, with 9 bases between the two germline ends. The CDR3 DNA reads as TGTGCCAGCAGAGGGATGTCGAACACTGAAGCTTTCTTT. It encodes CASRGMSNTEAFF.

The chain combines TRBV25-1 with TRBJ1-3, with TRBD1 identical over 7 bases. The CDR3 loop spans 17 amino acids. V lost 3 bases to trimming and J lost 0 bases; unmatched junction nucleotides: 8. The germline gives CDR1 MGHDK, CDR2 SYGVNS. Here the CDR3 reads CASSDPGQVGSGNTIYF. CDR3 DNA: TGTGCCAGCAGTGACCCCGGACAGGTCGGCTCTGGAAACACCATATATTTT.

J is TRBJ2-1 and V is TRBV7-8; D is possibly TRBD1 (6 bases). Germline-derived CDR1 and CDR2 are SGHVS and FQNEAQ. V was trimmed by 1 base and J by 6 bases, leaving 13 bases between them. The CDR3 sequence is 15 residues long. The CDR3 loop is CASSLEGTRTNEQFF. The CDR3 DNA reads as TGTGCCAGCAGCTTAGAGGGGACACGAACCAATGAGCAGTTCTTC. Full variable domain (outside the CDR3, taken from reference TRBV7-8 and TRBJ2-1): GAGVSQSPRYKVAKRGQDVALRCDPISGHVSLFWYQQALGQGPEFLTYFQNEAQLDKSGLPSDRFFAERPEGSVSTLKIQRTQQEDSAVYLCASSLEGTRTNEQFFGPGTRLTVL.

This rearrangement joins TRBV14 to TRBJ2-5, with D perhaps matching TRBD1 or TRBD2 (6 bases each). The CDR3 has 13 amino acids. Germline CDR1 reads SGHDN; CDR2 reads FVKESK. With 1 base removed from V and 5 bases from J, the gap between germline ends came to 8 bases. Written as DNA, the CDR3 is TGTGCCAGCAGCCAAGGAGGGGGGGAGACCCAGTACTTC. Amino acids: CASSQGGGETQYF. Filled out from reference TRBV14 and TRBJ2-5, the complete variable domain reads EAGVTQFPSHSVIEKGQTVTLRCDPISGHDNLYWYRRVMGKEIKFLLHFVKESKQDESGMPNNRFLAERTGGTYSTLKVQPAELEDSGVYFCASSQGGGETQYFGPGTRLLVL.

This clone was recorded only once. The chain employs TRBV10-3 and TRBJ1-1; the D gene is possibly TRBD1 (5 bases). Trimming left V 6 bases short and J 6 bases short, with 20 bases between. Germline values: CDR1 ENHRY, CDR2 SYGVKD. This CDR3 comprises 15 residues. The CDR3 is CAISPRSQGRAEAFF. CDR3 in DNA: TGTGCCATCAGCCCGCGTTCCCAGGGTAGGGCTGAAGCTTTCTTT.

This clone was seen only once. V gene TRBV6-5 combines with J gene TRBJ2-1; TRBD1 or TRBD2 may be the D gene (5 bases each). CDR1 and CDR2 (germline): MNHEY, SVGAGI. Trimming stripped 4 bases from V and 9 bases from J, with 7 bases between. The length of the CDR3 is 11 residues. The CDR3 spells CASSWGSEQFF. CDR3 DNA: TGTGCCAGCAGTTGGGGGAGTGAGCAGTTCTTC.

This clone was counted a single time. The V gene is TRBV10-3, the J gene TRBJ2-4, with D unclear. This CDR3 is 16 amino acids long. Trimming removed 3 bases at V and 0 bases at J, with 12 bases between. Germline lookup yields CDR1 ENHRY and CDR2 SYGVKD. The CDR3 DNA is TGTGCCATCAGTGACGCGATGGCGGTAGCCAAAAACATTCAGTACTTC. Its translation: CAISDAMAVAKNIQYF.

The V gene is TRBV6-1, the J gene TRBJ2-5; D perhaps matches TRBD1 (6 bases). Germline V gene sequence: CDR1 MNHNS, CDR2 SASEGT. The CDR3 has 14 residues. V was clipped by 6 bases and J by 1 base, with 12 bases between them. The CDR3 region has the DNA TGTGCCAGCAGCCCCGCAGGGGTCCAAGAGACCCAGTACTTC. Translating gives CASSPAGVQETQYF.